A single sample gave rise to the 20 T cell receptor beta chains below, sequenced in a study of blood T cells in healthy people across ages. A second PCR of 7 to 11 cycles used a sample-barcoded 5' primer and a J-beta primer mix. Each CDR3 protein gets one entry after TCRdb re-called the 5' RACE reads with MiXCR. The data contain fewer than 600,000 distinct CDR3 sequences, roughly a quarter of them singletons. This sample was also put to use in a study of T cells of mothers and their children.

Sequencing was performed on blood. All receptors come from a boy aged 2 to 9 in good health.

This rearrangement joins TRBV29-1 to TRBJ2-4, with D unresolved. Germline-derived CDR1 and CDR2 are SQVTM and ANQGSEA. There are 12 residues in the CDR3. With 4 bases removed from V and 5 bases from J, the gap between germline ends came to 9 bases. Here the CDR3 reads CSVGKGQNIQYF. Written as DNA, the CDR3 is TGCAGCGTTGGTAAGGGCCAAAACATTCAGTACTTC.

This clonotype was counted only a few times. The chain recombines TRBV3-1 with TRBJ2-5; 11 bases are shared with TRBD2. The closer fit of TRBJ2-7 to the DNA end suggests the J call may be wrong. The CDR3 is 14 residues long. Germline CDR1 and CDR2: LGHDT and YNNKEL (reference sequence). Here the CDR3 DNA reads TGTGCCAGCAGCCCGGGACTAGCGGCGAGCGAGCAGTACTTC. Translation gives CASSPGLAASEQYF.

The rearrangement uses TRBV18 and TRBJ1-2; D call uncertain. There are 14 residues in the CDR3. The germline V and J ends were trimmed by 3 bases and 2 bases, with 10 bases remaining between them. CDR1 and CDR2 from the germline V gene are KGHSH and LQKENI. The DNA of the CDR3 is TGTGCCAGCTCACCGGGCAACAGAAACTATGGCTACACCTTC. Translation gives CASSPGNRNYGYTF.

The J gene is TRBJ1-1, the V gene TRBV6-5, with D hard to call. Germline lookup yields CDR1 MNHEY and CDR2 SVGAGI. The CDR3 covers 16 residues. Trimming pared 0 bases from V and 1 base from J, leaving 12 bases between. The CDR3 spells CASSYSAYSPNTEAFF. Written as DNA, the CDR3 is TGTGCCAGCAGTTACTCGGCCTATTCCCCGAACACTGAAGCTTTCTTT.

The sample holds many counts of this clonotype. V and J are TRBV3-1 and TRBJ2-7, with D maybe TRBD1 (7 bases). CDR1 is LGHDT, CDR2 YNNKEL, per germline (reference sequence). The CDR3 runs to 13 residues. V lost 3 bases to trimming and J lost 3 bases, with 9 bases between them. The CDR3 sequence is CASSQQGGYEQYF. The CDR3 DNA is TGTGCCAGCAGCCAGCAGGGGGGCTACGAGCAGTACTTC.

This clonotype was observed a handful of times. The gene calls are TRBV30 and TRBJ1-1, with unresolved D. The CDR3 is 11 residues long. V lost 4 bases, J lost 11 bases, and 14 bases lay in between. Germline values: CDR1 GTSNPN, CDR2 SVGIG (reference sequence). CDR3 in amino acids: CAWIPGSAAFF. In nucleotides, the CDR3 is TGTGCCTGGATCCCGGGTTCAGCGGCTTTCTTT.

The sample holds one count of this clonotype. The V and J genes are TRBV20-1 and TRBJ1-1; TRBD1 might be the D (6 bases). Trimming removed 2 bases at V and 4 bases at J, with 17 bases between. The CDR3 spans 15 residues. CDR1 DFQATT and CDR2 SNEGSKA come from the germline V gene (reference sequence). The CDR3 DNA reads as TGCAGTGCTAGAAGGGGGGGCGGGGGACCCACTGAAGCTTTCTTT. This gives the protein CSARRGGGGPTEAFF.

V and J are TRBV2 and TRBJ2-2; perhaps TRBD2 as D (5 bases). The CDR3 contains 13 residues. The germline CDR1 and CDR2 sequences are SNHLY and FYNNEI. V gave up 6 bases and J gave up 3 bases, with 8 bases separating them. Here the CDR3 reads CASRERDTGELFF. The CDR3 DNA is TGTGCCAGCAGGGAGAGGGACACCGGGGAGCTGTTTTTT.

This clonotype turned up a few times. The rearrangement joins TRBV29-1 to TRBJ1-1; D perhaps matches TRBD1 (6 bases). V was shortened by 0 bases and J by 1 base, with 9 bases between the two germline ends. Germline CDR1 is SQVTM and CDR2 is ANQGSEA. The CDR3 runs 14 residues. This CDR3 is CSVEDAGANTEAFF. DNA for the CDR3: TGCAGCGTTGAAGACGCAGGGGCGAACACTGAAGCTTTCTTT. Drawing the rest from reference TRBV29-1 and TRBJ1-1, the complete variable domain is SAVISQKPSRDICQRGTSLTIQCQVDSQVTMMFWYRQQPGQSLTLIATANQGSEATYESGFVIDKFPISRPNLTFSTLTVSNMSPEDSSIYLCSVEDAGANTEAFFGQGTRLTVV.

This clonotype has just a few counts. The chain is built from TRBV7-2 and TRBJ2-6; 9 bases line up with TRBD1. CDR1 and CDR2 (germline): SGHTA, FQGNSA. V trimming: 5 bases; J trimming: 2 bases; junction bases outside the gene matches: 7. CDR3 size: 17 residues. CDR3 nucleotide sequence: TGTGCCAGCAGCCCCGGGACAGGGAACACTGGGGCCAACGTCCTGACTTTC. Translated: CASSPGTGNTGANVLTF.

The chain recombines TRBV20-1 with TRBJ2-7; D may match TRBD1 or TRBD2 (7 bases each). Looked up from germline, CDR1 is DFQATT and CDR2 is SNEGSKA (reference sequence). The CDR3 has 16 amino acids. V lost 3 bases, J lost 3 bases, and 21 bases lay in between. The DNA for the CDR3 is TGCAGTGCTAGTAGCGGGTTGGAGGGGGCGGGCTACGAGCAGTACTTC. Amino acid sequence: CSASSGLEGAGYEQYF.

CDR3 residues: CASRPQTGNYGYTF. The CDR3 DNA follows: TGTGCCAGCCGACCGCAAACAGGGAACTATGGCTACACCTTC. V is TRBV21-1 and J is TRBJ1-2; the DNA was not used to check the table's D call, TRBD1. TRBV21-1 constitutes a pseudogene. There are 14 residues in the CDR3.

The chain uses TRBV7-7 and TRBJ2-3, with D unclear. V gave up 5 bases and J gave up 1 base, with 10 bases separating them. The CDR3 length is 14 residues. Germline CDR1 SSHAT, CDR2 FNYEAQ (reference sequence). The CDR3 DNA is TGTGCCAGCAGCGTAGGGCCGGGCACAGATACGCAGTATTTT. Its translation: CASSVGPGTDTQYF.

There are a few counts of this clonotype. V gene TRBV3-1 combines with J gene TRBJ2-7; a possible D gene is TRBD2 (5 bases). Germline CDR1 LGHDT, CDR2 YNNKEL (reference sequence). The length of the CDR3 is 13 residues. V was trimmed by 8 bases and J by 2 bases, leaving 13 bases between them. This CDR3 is CASSVSGTYEQYF. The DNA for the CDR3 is TGTGCCAGCTCGGTGTCGGGAACCTACGAGCAGTACTTC.

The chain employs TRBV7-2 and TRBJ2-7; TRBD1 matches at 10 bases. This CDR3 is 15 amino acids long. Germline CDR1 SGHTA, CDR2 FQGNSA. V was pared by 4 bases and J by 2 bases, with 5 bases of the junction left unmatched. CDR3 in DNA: TGTGCCAGCAGCTCCGCGACAGGGGGCGCCTACGAGCAGTACTTC. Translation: CASSSATGGAYEQYF.

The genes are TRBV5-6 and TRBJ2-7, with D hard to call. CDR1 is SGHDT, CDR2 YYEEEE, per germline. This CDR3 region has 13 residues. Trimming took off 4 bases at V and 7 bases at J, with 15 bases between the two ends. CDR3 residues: CASSITSSGEQYF. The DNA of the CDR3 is TGTGCCAGCAGCATCACAAGTTCTGGTGAGCAGTACTTC.

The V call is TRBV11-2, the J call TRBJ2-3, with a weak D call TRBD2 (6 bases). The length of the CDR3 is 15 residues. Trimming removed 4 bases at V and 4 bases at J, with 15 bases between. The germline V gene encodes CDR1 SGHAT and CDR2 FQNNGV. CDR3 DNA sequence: TGTGCCAGCAGCTATAAGGTCTCGGGGGCAGATACGCAGTATTTT. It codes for CASSYKVSGADTQYF. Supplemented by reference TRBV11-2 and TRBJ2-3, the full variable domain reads EAGVAQSPRYKIIEKRQSVAFWCNPISGHATLYWYQQILGQGPKLLIQFQNNGVVDDSQLPKDRFSAERLKGVDSTLKIQPAKLEDSAVYLCASSYKVSGADTQYFGPGTRLTVL.

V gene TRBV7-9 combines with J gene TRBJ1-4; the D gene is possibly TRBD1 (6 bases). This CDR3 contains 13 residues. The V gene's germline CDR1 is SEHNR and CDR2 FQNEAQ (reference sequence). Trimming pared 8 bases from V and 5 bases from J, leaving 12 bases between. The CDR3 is CASGGPGNEKLFF. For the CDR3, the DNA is TGTGCCAGCGGGGGGCCCGGAAATGAAAAACTGTTTTTT.

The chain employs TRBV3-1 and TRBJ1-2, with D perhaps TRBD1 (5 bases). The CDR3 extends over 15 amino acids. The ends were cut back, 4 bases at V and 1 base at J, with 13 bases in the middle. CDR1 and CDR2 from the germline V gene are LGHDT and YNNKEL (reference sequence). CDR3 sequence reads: CASSPQGHFNYGYTF. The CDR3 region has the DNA TGTGCCAGCAGCCCGCAAGGACACTTTAACTATGGCTACACCTTC.

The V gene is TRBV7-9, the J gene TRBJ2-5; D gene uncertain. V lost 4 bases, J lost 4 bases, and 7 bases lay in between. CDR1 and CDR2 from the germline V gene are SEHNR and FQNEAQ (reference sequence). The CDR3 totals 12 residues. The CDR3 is CASSSPGETQYF. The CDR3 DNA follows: TGTGCCAGCAGCTCCCCGGGAGAGACCCAGTACTTC. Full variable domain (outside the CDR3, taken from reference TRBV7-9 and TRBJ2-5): DTGVSQNPRHKITKRGQNVTFRCDPISEHNRLYWYRQTLGQGPEFLTYFQNEAQLEKSRLLSDRFSAERPKGSFSTLEIQRTEQGDSAMYLCASSSPGETQYFGPGTRLLVL.